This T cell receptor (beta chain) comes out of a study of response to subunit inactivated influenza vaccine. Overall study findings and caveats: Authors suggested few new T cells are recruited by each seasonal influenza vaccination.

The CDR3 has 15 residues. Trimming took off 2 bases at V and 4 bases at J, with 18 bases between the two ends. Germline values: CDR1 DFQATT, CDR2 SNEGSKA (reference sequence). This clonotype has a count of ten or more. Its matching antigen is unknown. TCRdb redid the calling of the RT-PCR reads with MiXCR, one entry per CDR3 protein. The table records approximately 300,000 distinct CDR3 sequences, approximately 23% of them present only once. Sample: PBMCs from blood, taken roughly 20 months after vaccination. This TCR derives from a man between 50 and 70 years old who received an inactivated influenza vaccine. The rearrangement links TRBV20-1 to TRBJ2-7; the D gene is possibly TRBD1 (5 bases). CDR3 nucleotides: TGCAGTGCTAGACCCCCGAAGACGCCAGGGTACGAGCAGTACTTC. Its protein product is CSARPPKTPGYEQYF.